Below are 5 T cell receptor beta chains sequenced from a single sample in a study of shared clonotypes between healthy human individuals. Data came from immunoSEQ multiplex PCR; TCRdb stores just in-frame clones and leaves some out. The sample holds about 1.5 million clones; roughly 95% are singletons and the top ten take more than 0.9%. Sequenced material: naive CD4+ T cells sorted from blood. Regarding subset: CD45RA+ positively selected. Receptors originate from a man aged 25-45 years in good health.

This chain connects TRBV9 to TRBJ2-7, with D perhaps being TRBD1 or TRBD2 (5 bases each). Trimming left V 0 bases short and J 2 bases short, with 15 bases between. CDR1 is SGDLS and CDR2 is YYNGEE in the germline V gene. This CDR3 region has 16 residues. CDR3 sequence reads: CASSVGTSRGPYEQYF. Written as DNA, the CDR3 is TGTGCCAGCAGCGTAGGGACTTCAAGGGGACCCTACGAGCAGTACTTC. The full variable domain, in which reference TRBV9 and TRBJ2-7 provide the parts outside the CDR3, is DSGVTQTPKHLITATGQRVTLRCSPRSGDLSVYWYQQSLDQGLQFLIQYYNGEERAKGNILERFSAQQFPDLHSELNLSSLELGDSALYFCASSVGTSRGPYEQYFGPGTRLTVT.

This chain joins TRBV28 and TRBJ2-5, with a weak D call TRBD2 (6 bases). In germline, CDR1 is MDHEN, CDR2 SYDVKM. CDR3 length: 15 residues. Trimming took 4 bases from V and 2 from J, leaving 14 bases between them. The CDR3 DNA sequence: TGTGCCAGCAGTTATAAACGGGGGAGACAAGAGACCCAGTACTTC. Amino acids: CASSYKRGRQETQYF.

This chain joins TRBV2 and TRBJ2-7, with D perhaps matching TRBD1 (6 bases). CDR1 and CDR2 from the germline V gene are SNHLY and FYNNEI. Trimming pared 2 bases from V and 1 base from J, leaving 18 bases between. CDR3 length: 17 residues. The CDR3: CASSETATGKVSYEQYF. The CDR3 coding sequence is TGTGCCAGCAGTGAAACGGCAACAGGGAAGGTATCCTACGAGCAGTACTTC.

V gene TRBV14 combines with J gene TRBJ2-7; 11 positions agree with TRBD2. The germline CDR1 and CDR2 sequences are SGHDN and FVKESK. V gave up 2 bases and J gave up 7 bases; unmatched junction bases: 1. There are 13 residues in the CDR3. The chain's CDR3 is CASSQRTSGEQYF. The CDR3 DNA reads TGTGCCAGCAGCCAAAGGACTAGCGGGGAGCAGTACTTC.

This clone was recorded only once. The chain combines TRBV25-1 with TRBJ1-2, with a tentative D call TRBD1 (5 bases). CDR3 length equals 13 residues. V was clipped by 4 bases and J by 7 bases, with 13 bases between them. Looked up from germline, CDR1 is MGHDK and CDR2 is SYGVNS. This CDR3 reads CASSVWGVRGYTF. CDR3 DNA sequence: TGTGCCAGCAGTGTCTGGGGGGTACGTGGCTACACCTTC.